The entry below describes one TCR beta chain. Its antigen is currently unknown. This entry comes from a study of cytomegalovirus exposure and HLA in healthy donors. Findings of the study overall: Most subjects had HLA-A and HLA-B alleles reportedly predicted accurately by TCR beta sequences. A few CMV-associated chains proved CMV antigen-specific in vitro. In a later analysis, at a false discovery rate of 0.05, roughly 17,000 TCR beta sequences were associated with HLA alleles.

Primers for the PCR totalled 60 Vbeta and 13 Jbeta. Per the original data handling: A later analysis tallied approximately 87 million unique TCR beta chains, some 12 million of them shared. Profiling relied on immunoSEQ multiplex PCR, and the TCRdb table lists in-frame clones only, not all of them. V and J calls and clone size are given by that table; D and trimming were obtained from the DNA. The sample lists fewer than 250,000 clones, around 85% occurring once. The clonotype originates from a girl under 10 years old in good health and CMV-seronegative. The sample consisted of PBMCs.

CDR3 amino acids: CASSSRTSGSYEQYF. The CDR3 DNA is TGTGCCAGCAGTTCCAGGACTAGCGGGAGCTACGAGCAGTACTTC. The chain joins TRBV27 to TRBJ2-7; TRBD2 matches 13 bases. This CDR3 spans 15 amino acids. The J segment lost 3 bases and the V segment lost 4 bases, leaving 3 bases of the junction unmatched. From germline, CDR1 is MNHEY and CDR2 SMNVEV (reference sequence).